These T cell receptor beta chains were read from a single sample in a study of blood T cell repertoires in COVID-19. The data were produced by immunoSEQ multiplex PCR, yet TCRdb's version contains in-frame clones alone and is incomplete. The profile shows about 25,000 clones, around nine tenths of them singletons. The specimen was peripheral blood. Receptors originate from a man aged 50 to 60 with active COVID-19. The CDR3 runs from the conserved cysteine through the conserved F or W. Rows may omit the clone size; those that give it use once, few, many or a size class.

v_call | clone_size | cdr3_aa
TRBV15 | . | CATSRTGRQQPQHF
TRBV19 | . | CASSIGTGGISPLHF
TRBV19 | . | CASMKRASTDTQYF
TRBV3-1/TRBV3-2 | . | CASSQSWDSSFYGYTF
TRBV28 | . | CAFGVPSEQYF
TRBV12-5 | once | CASGTSFRGSKNIQYF
TRBV5-4 | . | CASSAGQGFYEQYF
TRBV3-1/TRBV3-2 | . | CASSQPNVGTDTQYF
TRBV30 | . | CAWSGRQDPNSPLHF
TRBV11-2 | . | CASSLGTGSIIYSNQPQHF
TRBV5-6 | once | CASSFLKQSNEQFF
TRBV9 | . | CASSVGETYNSPLHF
TRBV7-9 | . | CASSLAGGIDTQYF
TRBV3-1/TRBV3-2 | . | CASRATGFHYGYTF
TRBV7-9 | . | CASSLDRARGGGYTF
TRBV7-6 | once | CASSLEAGIPWYEQYF
TRBV7-2 | . | CASSSLGLAGTDTQYF
TRBV15 | . | CATSRGSPGQGAFSSGYTF
TRBV5-1 | . | CASRNPRTSGSSYNEQFF
TRBV9 | . | CASSVSPTVNSPLHF
TRBV11-3 | . | CASSLGLYNEQFF
TRBV10-3 | once | CAISPGVSEAFF
TRBV5-1 | once | CASSLAGQVNTEAFF
TRBV28 | . | CAHSRYSNQPQHF
TRBV24-1 | once | CATSGSASTEAFF
TRBV11-2 | . | CASSFPGGRNTEAFF
TRBV6-4 | . | CASSRQARGNSPLHF
TRBV11-2 | . | CASSPLGRRGYGYTF
TRBV5-6 | few | CASSLNSLYEQYF
TRBV4-1 | . | CASSQELDRDYQPQHF
TRBV19 | few | CASTDQTSGWTQYF
TRBV5-1 | . | CASSLGVGRNNEQFF
TRBV27 | once | CASSLFSRGAEETQYF
TRBV19 | . | CASSMAYRASGEQYF
TRBV5-1 | once | CASSLGGQNTGELFF
TRBV6-5 | . | CASKMDRGYNSPLHF
TRBV6-5 | once | CASSYSTSGGQPQHF
TRBV11-3 | few | CASSSRDRGLNEQFF
TRBV4-1 | . | CASSQGLRDLLLNHYGYTF
TRBV2 | . | CASSATGKPNTGELFF
TRBV9 | . | CASSVPLTGTDTQYF
TRBV10-3 | . | CAINSPDRAYGNEQFF
TRBV18 | . | CASSRTTSGPTSTIFNEQFF
TRBV3-1/TRBV3-2 | . | CASSQAGTGNNQPQHF
TRBV27 | . | CASRYGQINNEQFF
TRBV21-1 | . | CASSKERISGGQFTNTDTQYF
TRBV11-2 | . | CASTFLAGPSYEQYF
TRBV11-2 | . | CASSLGQGDTGELFF
TRBV13 | . | CASSQPGQGIFTEAFF
TRBV6-6 | few | CASSQHRGPSGLSNQPQHF
TRBV20-1 | . | CSYGDQETQYF
TRBV12-3/TRBV12-4 | once | CASSATILKGYTF
TRBV30 | . | CAWKAGTSWADTQYF
TRBV12-5 | . | CASGSTYGPRVLNEQFF
TRBV6-2/TRBV6-3 | . | CASSAGGMWSDTQYF
TRBV7-9 | few | CASSRENEQFF
TRBV10-3 | . | CAISGANRVTYEQYF
TRBV7-2 | . | CASSLAQVYGYTF
TRBV28 | once | CASSPLELETQYF
TRBV27 | . | CASSFGGEGYTF